This is a list of T cell receptor beta chains from one sample in a study of response to subunit inactivated influenza vaccine. Each CDR3 protein gets one entry after TCRdb re-called the RT-PCR reads with MiXCR. The table records hundreds of thousands of distinct CDR3 sequences, about 14% of them present only once. This sample comprised PBMCs from blood, obtained 14 days before vaccination. These receptors originate from a middle-aged man who received an inactivated influenza vaccine. Each CDR3 is given with its conserved first and last residue. A D gene is named only where the DNA matches it firmly. Clone sizes are given selectively: once, few, many, or a class where the clone is expanded.

j_call d_call clone_size v_call cdr3_nt cdr3_aa
TRBJ2-3 . many TRBV5-1 TGCGCCAGCAGCTTCGAAAGGGGGACAGATACGCAGTATTTT CASSFERGTDTQYF
TRBJ2-7 . . TRBV6-1 TGTGCCAGTCTAATCATAGTCTCGAGCGGGGAGCAGTACTTC CASLIIVSSGEQYF
TRBJ1-6 . few TRBV28 TGTGCCAGCAAAACAGTTGATTCACCCCTCCACTTT CASKTVDSPLHF
TRBJ2-3 . . TRBV12-3/TRBV12-4 TGTGCCAGCAGTCTCCCCAGGGGTAGCGGCTCCACAGATACGCAGTATTTT CASSLPRGSGSTDTQYF
TRBJ2-7 . . TRBV28 TGTGCCAGCACCGGGAAGCTAGACGAGCAGTACTTC CASTGKLDEQYF
TRBJ1-1 . few TRBV20-1 TGCAGTGCTACTGCACACCCCATGGACACTGAAGCTTTCTTT CSATAHPMDTEAFF
TRBJ1-4 TRBD1 few TRBV18 TGTGCCAGCTCACAAACAGACAGGGCGAATGAAAAACTGTTTTTT CASSQTDRANEKLFF
TRBJ2-7 . few TRBV6-2/TRBV6-3 TGTGCCAGCAGTTACTACTCCTCCATGAGGTTCGAGCAGTACTTC CASSYYSSMRFEQYF
TRBJ2-7 TRBD2 many TRBV12-3/TRBV12-4 TGTGCCAGCAGCTACCGACTAGCGGGGACCTACGAGCAGTACTTC CASSYRLAGTYEQYF
TRBJ2-3 TRBD2 few TRBV20-1 TGCAGTGCTACATATAGCGGGAGCACAGATACGCAGTATTTT CSATYSGSTDTQYF
TRBJ2-7 . few TRBV27 TGTGCCAGCAGTTTCATCGGGGGCTCCTACGAGCAGTACTTC CASSFIGGSYEQYF
TRBJ2-1 . many TRBV19 TGTGCCAGTAGTTCAGGCGATGAGCAGTTCTTC CASSSGDEQFF
TRBJ2-2 TRBD2 few TRBV29-1 TGCAGCGTTGCGGGGACTAGCGGGAGTGGAGGGACCGGGGAGCTGTTTTTT CSVAGTSGSGGTGELFF
TRBJ2-5 . few TRBV5-1 TGCGCCAGCAGCTTCGACAGGCCACAAGAGACCCAGTACTTC CASSFDRPQETQYF
TRBJ1-2 . many TRBV7-2 TGTGCCAGCAGCTGGGATGGATATGGCTACACCTTC CASSWDGYGYTF
TRBJ2-7 TRBD1 . TRBV6-2/TRBV6-3 TGTGCCAGCAGAATCGGCAGGGGGCCATACGAGCAGTACTTC CASRIGRGPYEQYF
TRBJ2-5 TRBD2 few TRBV5-1 TGCGCCAGCAGCTTCTCGCCTAGCGGGCAAGAGACCCAGTACTTC CASSFSPSGQETQYF
TRBJ1-5 TRBD1 . TRBV27 TGTGCCAGCAGGCCTTATTCAGGGGGCGCTTGGGAGGATCAGCCCCAGCATTTT CASRPYSGGAWEDQPQHF
TRBJ2-7 TRBD1 many TRBV5-1 TGCGCCAGCAGCGGAGAGGGGACAGGGATCTACGAGCAGTACTTC CASSGEGTGIYEQYF
TRBJ1-1 . few TRBV28 TGTGCCAGCGACTACCCCGGGTCCACAGAAGCTTTCTTT CASDYPGSTEAFF
TRBJ1-2 TRBD1 . TRBV20-1 TGCAGTGCTAGAGTCCGGACAGGGGGCGCGACGGGCTACACCTTC CSARVRTGGATGYTF
TRBJ1-1 TRBD1 . TRBV30 TGTGCCTGGACCCCTGGGGCAGGGGGTATGCCTGAAGCTTTCTTT CAWTPGAGGMPEAFF
TRBJ2-3 . . TRBV20-1 TGCAGTGCTAGAGGTGAAGTCAACTCAGATACGCAGTATTTT CSARGEVNSDTQYF
TRBJ1-2 . . TRBV20-1 TGCAGTGCTGCGCGGGGGGGGCTCACCTTC CSAARGGLTF
TRBJ2-1 TRBD2 few TRBV20-1 TGCAGTGCTAGAGATCGGGGACTAGAAAAAGCGAATGAGCAGTTCTTC CSARDRGLEKANEQFF
TRBJ1-1 . few TRBV12-3/TRBV12-4 TGTGCCAGCAGTCTAGTCGCCTTCGGGGGCCGGGCTGAAGCTTTCTTT CASSLVAFGGRAEAFF
TRBJ2-2 . . TRBV5-6 TGTGCCAGCAGCTCGACAGGCGGAAATCCCGGGGAGCTGTTTTTT CASSSTGGNPGELFF
TRBJ2-7 . . TRBV7-8 TGTGCCAGCAGCCAAAGAGGCCCCCGGGTGCAGGTCTACTGCGAGCAGTACTTC CASSQRGPRVQVYCEQYF
TRBJ2-2 . . TRBV4-1 TGCGCCAGCAGCCAAGGTGGGACACCCAGGTTCACCGGGGAGCTGTTTTTT CASSQGGTPRFTGELFF
TRBJ2-1 . few TRBV4-3 TGCGCCAGCAGCCAAGTAGGGGGGGCGTTCAATGAGCAGTTCTTC CASSQVGGAFNEQFF
TRBJ2-5 . . TRBV7-3 TGTGCCAGCAGTCCAGGGGTTGGGGAGACCCAGTACTTC CASSPGVGETQYF
TRBJ1-2 TRBD1 . TRBV12-5 TGTGCTAGTGGTTCCCCGGGACAGTATGGCTACACCTTC CASGSPGQYGYTF
TRBJ1-1 TRBD1 few TRBV4-3 TGCGCCAGCAGCCAATATTCAGGCAGGGGGGCGAACACTGAAGCTTTCTTT CASSQYSGRGANTEAFF
TRBJ2-7 . . TRBV29-1 TGCAGCGTTGTCGGAGCCCCCTACGAGCAGTACTTC CSVVGAPYEQYF
TRBJ2-2 . few TRBV4-3 TGCGCCAGCAGCCAAGATCGGCCCTACACCGGGGAGCTGTTTTTT CASSQDRPYTGELFF
TRBJ2-7 TRBD1 . TRBV2 TGTGCCAGCAGCGCCAACGGGACAGCACCCCACTACGAGCAGTACTTC CASSANGTAPHYEQYF